These 11 T cell receptor beta chains were all obtained from the same sample, sequenced in a study of CD4 T cells in relation to SARS-CoV-2 and coronaviruses. The unexposed donors gave CD4+ T cells in about 2010-2019, prior to COVID-19. Only in-frame clones appear in the TCRdb table, and some are missing; sequencing was by immunoSEQ multiplex PCR. The data contain tens of thousands of clones, roughly 90% of them singletons. Source material: memory CD4+ T cells from PBMCs. Receptors originate from a human donor in good health.

This clone was detected only a few times. The chain is built from TRBV29-1 and TRBJ2-3; 9 nucleotides agree with TRBD1. The V and J ends lost 6 bases and 4 bases, in that order; junction bases with no gene match: 17. CDR1 is SQVTM and CDR2 is ANQGSEA in the germline V gene. The CDR3 has 17 amino acids. The DNA for the CDR3 is TGCAGCGTAAAAACGGGACAGGGATTAGTAAGGCCAGATACGCAGTATTTT. Amino acid sequence: CSVKTGQGLVRPDTQYF.

The chain is built from TRBV30 and TRBJ2-7; D possibly corresponds to TRBD1 (5 bases). This CDR3 region has 14 residues. CDR1 and CDR2 (germline): GTSNPN, SVGIG (reference sequence). V lost 6 bases and J lost 0, with 15 bases in between. Here the CDR3 DNA reads TGTGCCTGTAGAACAGGCAAAAGCTCCTACGAGCAGTACTTC. Amino acid sequence: CACRTGKSSYEQYF.

Only a few counts were recorded for this clone. The chain uses TRBV2 and TRBJ2-2; 7 bases line up with TRBD2. The CDR3 length is 14 residues. CDR1 and CDR2 from the germline V gene are SNHLY and FYNNEI. The V segment lost 8 bases and the J segment 6 bases; nucleotides outside the gene matches: 9. The CDR3 DNA is TGTGCCAGCGCGCGGCGGGAGACGGCCGGGGAGCTGTTTTTT. This gives the protein CASARRETAGELFF.

The chain combines TRBV28 with TRBJ2-6, with 8 bases that match TRBD1. The germline V gene has CDR1 MDHEN and CDR2 SYDVKM. This CDR3 comprises 16 residues. V gave up 9 bases and J gave up 4 bases; unmatched junction bases: 11. The CDR3 DNA reads as TGTGCCAGTCTCCAAGCCAGGGGGCGGGGGGCCAACGTCCTGACTTTC. It specifies CASLQARGRGANVLTF.

CDR3 protein: CASSPPGSGEKLFF. The CDR3 DNA reads as TGTGCCAGCAGTCCTCCAGGGAGTGGTGAAAAACTGTTTTTT. V is TRBV6-5 and J is TRBJ1-4; D is possibly TRBD1 (5 bases). The CDR3 sequence is 14 residues long. V was cut by 5 bases and J by 7 bases, with 14 bases left in between. Germline values: CDR1 MNHEY, CDR2 SVGAGI.

The chain combines TRBV5-4 with TRBJ2-2, with D possibly TRBD1 on 5 matching bases. V was clipped by 0 bases and J by 4 bases, with 10 bases between them. The germline V gene has CDR1 SGHNT and CDR2 YYREEE (reference sequence). The CDR3 sequence is 15 residues long. CDR3 sequence (DNA): TGTGCCAGCAGCTTGGACAGGAGCCTCACCGGGGAGCTGTTTTTT. It codes for CASSLDRSLTGELFF.

For the CDR3, the DNA is TGTGCCTGGAGTGTATCTAGCGGGGGGGGTCCGCAGTTCTTC. Translating it yields CAWSVSSGGGPQFF. This chain links TRBV30 with TRBJ2-1; 12 bases fit TRBD2. Germline V gene data show CDR1 as GTSNPN and CDR2 as SVGIG (reference sequence). V was pared by 0 bases and J by 12 bases, with 6 bases of the junction left unmatched. There are 14 residues in the CDR3.

The gene calls are TRBV29-1 and TRBJ1-2; 8 positions match TRBD1. Germline CDR1 reads SQVTM; CDR2 reads ANQGSEA. V shed 5 bases and J 8 bases; nucleotides not matched to a gene: 13. CDR3 length: 14 residues. In nucleotides, the CDR3 is TGCAGCGTTCCACCGCCGACAGGGGTCGGCGGCTACACCTTC. Translating it yields CSVPPPTGVGGYTF. Full variable domain (outside the CDR3, taken from reference TRBV29-1 and TRBJ1-2): SAVISQKPSRDICQRGTSLTIQCQVDSQVTMMFWYRQQPGQSLTLIATANQGSEATYESGFVIDKFPISRPNLTFSTLTVSNMSPEDSSIYLCSVPPPTGVGGYTFGSGTRLTVV.

This chain joins TRBV10-3 and TRBJ1-5, with D perhaps TRBD1 (6 bases). Trimming left V 3 bases short and J 6 bases short, with 15 bases between. This CDR3 spans 15 amino acids. CDR1 and CDR2 from the germline V gene are ENHRY and SYGVKD. The CDR3 spells CAISEFSGAGQPQHF. The CDR3 DNA follows: TGTGCCATCAGTGAATTCTCAGGGGCGGGTCAGCCCCAGCATTTT.

The count of this clone is one. The rearrangement uses TRBV28 and TRBJ2-5; D may be TRBD2 (5 bases). The V end was cut by 6 bases, the J end by 6 bases, with 14 bases between. Germline CDR1 reads MDHEN; CDR2 reads SYDVKM. The CDR3 sequence is 13 residues long. DNA of the CDR3: TGTGCCAGCAGGATTACCAGAGGGAAGACCCAGTACTTC. As protein: CASRITRGKTQYF.

The V gene is TRBV4-2, the J gene TRBJ1-4; the D is unclear. The V gene lost 0 bases and the J gene lost 6 bases, with 11 bases spanning the gap. The CDR3 sequence is 15 residues long. The germline CDR1 and CDR2 sequences are LGHNA and YNFKEQ. The CDR3 reads CASSQDWGGDEKLFF. CDR3 DNA: TGTGCCAGCAGCCAAGATTGGGGTGGGGATGAAAAACTGTTTTTT.